Included here is one T cell receptor (beta chain) sequence, with context. Its matching antigen is unknown. This sample is part of a study of CXCR3-negative and CXCR3-positive naive CD8 T cells. Study summary: The dataset comprises 110 million to 150 million TRB reads in total, with about 1.5 +/- 0.3 million reads per library.

Study conclusions and caveats: PBMCs showed partially decreased CXCR3 expression after cryopreservation, and most assays used fresh PBMCs. TRBV-TRBJ usage was alike in naive CXCR3-negative and CXCR3-positive cells but differed in memory cells. Memory CD8+ cells had much lower diversity, and both naive subsets had comparably high diversity. TRB CDR3s of CXCR3-positive naive cells were more hydrophobic than those of CXCR3-negative naive cells.

Germline CDR1 and CDR2: SEHNR and FQNEAQ (reference sequence). This CDR3 comprises 11 residues. TRB cDNA was prepared as libraries by UMI-labeled 5' RACE. TCRdb reanalyzed the 5' RACE reads, giving one entry per CDR3 protein sequence and no DNA. This sample lists about 120,000 distinct CDR3 sequences; its ten largest clones have around 0.38%. Sequenced: naive CXCR3+ CD8+ T cells from blood. Subset of the sample: CD45RO-CCR7+CD27+CD95- naive CD8+ T cells expressing CXCR3 (TNR3+). The genes are TRBV7-9 and TRBJ1-2; there is no DNA to check the TCRdb D call of TRBD1. The TCR was taken from a human donor in good health. Some clones in this sample may be carry-over from other donors' samples. The CDR3 loop reads CASSLPLGYTF.